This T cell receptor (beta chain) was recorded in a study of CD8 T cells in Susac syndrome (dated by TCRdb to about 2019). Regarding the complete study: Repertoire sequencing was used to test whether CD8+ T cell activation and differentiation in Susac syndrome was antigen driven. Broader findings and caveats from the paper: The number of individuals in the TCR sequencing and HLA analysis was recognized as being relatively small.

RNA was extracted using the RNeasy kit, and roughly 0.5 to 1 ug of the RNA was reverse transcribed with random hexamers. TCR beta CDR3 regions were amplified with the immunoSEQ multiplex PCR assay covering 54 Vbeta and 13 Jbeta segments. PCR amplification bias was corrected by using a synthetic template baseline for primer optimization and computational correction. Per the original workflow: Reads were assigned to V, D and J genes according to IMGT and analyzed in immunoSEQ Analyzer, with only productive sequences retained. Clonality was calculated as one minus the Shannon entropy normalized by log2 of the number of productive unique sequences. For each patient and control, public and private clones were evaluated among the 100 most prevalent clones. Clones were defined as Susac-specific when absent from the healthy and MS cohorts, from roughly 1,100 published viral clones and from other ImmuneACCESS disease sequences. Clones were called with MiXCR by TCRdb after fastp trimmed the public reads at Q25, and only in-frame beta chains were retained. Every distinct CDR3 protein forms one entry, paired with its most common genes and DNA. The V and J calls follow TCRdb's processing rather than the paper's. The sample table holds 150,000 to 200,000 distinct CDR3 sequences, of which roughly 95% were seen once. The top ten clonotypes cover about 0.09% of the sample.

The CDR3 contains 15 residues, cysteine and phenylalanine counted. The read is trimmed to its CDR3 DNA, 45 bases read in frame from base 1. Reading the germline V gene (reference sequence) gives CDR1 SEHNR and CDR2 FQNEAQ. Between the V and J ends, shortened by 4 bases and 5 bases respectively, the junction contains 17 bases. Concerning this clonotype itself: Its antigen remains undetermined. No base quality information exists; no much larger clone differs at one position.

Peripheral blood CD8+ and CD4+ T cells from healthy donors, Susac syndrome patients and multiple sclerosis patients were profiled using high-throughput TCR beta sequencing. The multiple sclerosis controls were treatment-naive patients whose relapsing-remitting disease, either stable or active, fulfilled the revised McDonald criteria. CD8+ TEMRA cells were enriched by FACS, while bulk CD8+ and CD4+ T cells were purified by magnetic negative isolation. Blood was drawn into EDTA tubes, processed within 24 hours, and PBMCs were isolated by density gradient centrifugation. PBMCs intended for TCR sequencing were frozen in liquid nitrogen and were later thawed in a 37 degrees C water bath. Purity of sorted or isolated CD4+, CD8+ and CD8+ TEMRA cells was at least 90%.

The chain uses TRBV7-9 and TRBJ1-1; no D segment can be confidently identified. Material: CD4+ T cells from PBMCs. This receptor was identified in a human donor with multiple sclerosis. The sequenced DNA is TGTGCCAGCAGCTCCGGAACGGTTGCGGGTACTGAAGCTTTCTTT. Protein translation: CASSSGTVAGTEAFF.